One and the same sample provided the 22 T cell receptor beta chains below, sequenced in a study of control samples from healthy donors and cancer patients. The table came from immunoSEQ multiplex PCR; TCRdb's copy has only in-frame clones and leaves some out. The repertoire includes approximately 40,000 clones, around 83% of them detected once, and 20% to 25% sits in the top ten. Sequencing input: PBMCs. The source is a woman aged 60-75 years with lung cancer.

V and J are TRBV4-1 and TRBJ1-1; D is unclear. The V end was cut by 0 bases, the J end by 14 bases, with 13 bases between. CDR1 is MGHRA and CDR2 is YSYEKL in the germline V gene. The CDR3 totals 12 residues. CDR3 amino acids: CASSQDQRVGFF. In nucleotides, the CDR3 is TGCGCCAGCAGCCAAGATCAGCGGGTGGGATTCTTT.

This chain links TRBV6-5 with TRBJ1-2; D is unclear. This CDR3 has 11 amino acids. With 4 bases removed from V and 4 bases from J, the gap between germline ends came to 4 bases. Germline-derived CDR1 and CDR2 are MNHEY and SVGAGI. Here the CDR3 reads CASSSRYGYTF. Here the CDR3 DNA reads TGTGCCAGCAGTTCTCGCTATGGCTACACCTTC.

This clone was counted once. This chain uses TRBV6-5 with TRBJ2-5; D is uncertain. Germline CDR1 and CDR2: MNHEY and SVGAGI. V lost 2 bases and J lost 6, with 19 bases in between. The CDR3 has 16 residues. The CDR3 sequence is CASSYEVYPSPQTQYF. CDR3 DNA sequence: TGTGCCAGCAGTTACGAAGTATACCCAAGTCCACAGACCCAGTACTTC.

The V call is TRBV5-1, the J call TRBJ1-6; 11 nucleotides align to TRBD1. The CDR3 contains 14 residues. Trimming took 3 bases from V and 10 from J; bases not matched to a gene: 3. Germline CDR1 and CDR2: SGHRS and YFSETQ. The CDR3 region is CASSWTGGGSPLHF. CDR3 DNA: TGCGCCAGCAGCTGGACAGGGGGCGGGTCACCCCTCCACTTT. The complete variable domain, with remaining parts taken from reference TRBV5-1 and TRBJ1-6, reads KAGVTQTPRYLIKTRGQQVTLSCSPISGHRSVSWYQQTPGQGLQFLFEYFSETQRNKGNFPGRFSGRQFSNSRSEMNVSTLELGDSALYLCASSWTGGGSPLHFGNGTRLTVT.

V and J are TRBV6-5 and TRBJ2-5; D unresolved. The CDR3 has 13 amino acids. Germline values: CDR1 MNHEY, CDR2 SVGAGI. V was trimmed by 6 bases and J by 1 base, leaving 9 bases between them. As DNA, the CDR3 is TGTGCCAGCAGCCAGGAGCTCCAAGAGACCCAGTACTTC. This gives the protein CASSQELQETQYF.

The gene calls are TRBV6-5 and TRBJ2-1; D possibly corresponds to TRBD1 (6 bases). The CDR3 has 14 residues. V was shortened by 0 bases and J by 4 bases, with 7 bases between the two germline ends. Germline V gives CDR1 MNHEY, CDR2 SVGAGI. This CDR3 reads CASSYSDSYNEQFF. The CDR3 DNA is TGTGCCAGCAGTTACTCGGACAGTTACAATGAGCAGTTCTTC.

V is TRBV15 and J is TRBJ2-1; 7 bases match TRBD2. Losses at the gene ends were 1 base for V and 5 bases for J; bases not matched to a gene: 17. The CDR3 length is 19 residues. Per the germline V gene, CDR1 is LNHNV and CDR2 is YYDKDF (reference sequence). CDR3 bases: TGTGCCACCAGCAGAGGGGGGGGAGGTCTGCGGGAGAAGGACAATGAGCAGTTCTTC. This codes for CATSRGGGGLREKDNEQFF.

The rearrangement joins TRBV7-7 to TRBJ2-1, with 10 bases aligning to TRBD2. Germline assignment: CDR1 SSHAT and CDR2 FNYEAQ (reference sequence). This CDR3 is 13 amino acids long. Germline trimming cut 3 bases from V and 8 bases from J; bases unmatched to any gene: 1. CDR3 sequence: CASSLGLAYEQFF. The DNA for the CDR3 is TGTGCCAGCAGCTTGGGACTAGCGTATGAGCAGTTCTTC. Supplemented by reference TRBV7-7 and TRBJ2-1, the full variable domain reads GAGVSQSPRYKVTKRGQDVTLRCDPISSHATLYWYQQALGQGPEFLTYFNYEAQPDKSGLPSDRFSAERPEGSISTLTIQRTEQRDSAMYRCASSLGLAYEQFFGPGTRLTVL.

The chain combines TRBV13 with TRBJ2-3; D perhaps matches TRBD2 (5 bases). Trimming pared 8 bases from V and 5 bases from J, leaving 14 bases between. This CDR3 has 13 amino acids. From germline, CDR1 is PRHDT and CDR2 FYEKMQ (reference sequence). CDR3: CASDEGGGDTQYF. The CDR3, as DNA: TGTGCCAGCGATGAGGGTGGAGGAGATACGCAGTATTTT.

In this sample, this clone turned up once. The DNA of the CDR3 is TGCGCCAGCAGCCCGGGGGAGCAGAATGAAAAACTGTTTTTT. Its protein product is CASSPGEQNEKLFF. The chain has TRBV5-1 and TRBJ1-4; a weak D match, TRBD1 (5 bases). The germline V gene encodes CDR1 SGHRS and CDR2 YFSETQ. The CDR3 covers 14 residues. V lost 4 bases to trimming and J lost 5 bases, with 12 bases between them.

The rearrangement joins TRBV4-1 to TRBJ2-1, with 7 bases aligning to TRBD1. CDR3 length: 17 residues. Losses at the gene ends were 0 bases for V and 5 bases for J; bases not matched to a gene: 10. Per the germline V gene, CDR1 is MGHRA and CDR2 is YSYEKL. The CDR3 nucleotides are TGCGCCAGCAGCCAAGATGGCCCAGGGGGATTGGACAATGAGCAGTTCTTC. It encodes CASSQDGPGGLDNEQFF.

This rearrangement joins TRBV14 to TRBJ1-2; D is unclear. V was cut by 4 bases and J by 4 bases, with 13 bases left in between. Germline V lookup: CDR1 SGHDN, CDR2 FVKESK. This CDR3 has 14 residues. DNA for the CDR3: TGTGCCAGCAGCCCCCTAACGGCTGGCTATGGCTACACCTTC. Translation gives CASSPLTAGYGYTF.

As DNA, the CDR3 is TGTGCCAGCAGCTCCCCTACGGGGACGAACACCGGGGAGCTGTTTTTT. The encoded protein is CASSSPTGTNTGELFF. The chain is built from TRBV13 and TRBJ2-2; TRBD2 is a possible D gene (5 bases). Per germline, CDR1 PRHDT and CDR2 FYEKMQ (reference sequence). Between the trimmed V and J ends, which lost 4 bases and 0 bases, there was a span of 12 bases. The CDR3 spans 16 residues.

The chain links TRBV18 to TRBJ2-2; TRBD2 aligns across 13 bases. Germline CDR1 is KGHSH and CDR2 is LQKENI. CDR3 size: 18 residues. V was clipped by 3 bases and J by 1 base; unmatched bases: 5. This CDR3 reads CASSPPGLAGRNTGELFF. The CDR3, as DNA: TGTGCCAGCTCACCTCCGGGACTAGCGGGAAGGAACACCGGGGAGCTGTTTTTT.

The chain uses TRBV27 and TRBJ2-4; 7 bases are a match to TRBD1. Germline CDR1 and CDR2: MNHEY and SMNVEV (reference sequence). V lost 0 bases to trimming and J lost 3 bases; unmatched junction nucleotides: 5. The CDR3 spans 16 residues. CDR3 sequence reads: CASSLSFAGGKNIQYF. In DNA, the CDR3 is TGTGCCAGCAGTTTATCCTTCGCAGGGGGCAAAAACATTCAGTACTTC.

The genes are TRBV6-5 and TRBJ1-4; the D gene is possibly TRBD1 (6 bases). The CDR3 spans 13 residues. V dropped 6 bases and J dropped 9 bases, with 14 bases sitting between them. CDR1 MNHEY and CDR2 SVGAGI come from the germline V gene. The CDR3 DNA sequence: TGTGCCAGCAGCCGTAGGGACAACCAAAAACTGTTTTTT. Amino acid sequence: CASSRRDNQKLFF.

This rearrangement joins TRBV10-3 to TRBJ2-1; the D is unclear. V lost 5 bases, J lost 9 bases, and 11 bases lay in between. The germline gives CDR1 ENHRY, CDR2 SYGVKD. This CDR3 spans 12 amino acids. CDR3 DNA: TGTGCCATCAGTTCATCCTTGGGTGAGCAGTTCTTC. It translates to CAISSSLGEQFF.

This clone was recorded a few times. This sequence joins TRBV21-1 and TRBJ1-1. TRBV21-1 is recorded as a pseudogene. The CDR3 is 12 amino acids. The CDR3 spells CASQWRGNEAFF. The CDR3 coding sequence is TGTGCCAGCCAATGGAGGGGGAATGAAGCTTTCTTT.

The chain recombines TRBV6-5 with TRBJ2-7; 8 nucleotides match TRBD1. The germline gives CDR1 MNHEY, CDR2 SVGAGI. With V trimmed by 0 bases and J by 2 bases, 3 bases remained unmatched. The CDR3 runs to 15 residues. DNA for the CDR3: TGTGCCAGCAGTTACTCGACAGGGGATCCCTACGAGCAGTACTTC. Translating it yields CASSYSTGDPYEQYF.

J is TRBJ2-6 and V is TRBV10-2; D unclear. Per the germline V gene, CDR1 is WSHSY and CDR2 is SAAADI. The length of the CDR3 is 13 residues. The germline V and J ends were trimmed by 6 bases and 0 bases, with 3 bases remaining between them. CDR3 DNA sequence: TGCGCCAGCAGGGACTCTGGGGCCAACGTCCTGACTTTC. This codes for CASRDSGANVLTF.

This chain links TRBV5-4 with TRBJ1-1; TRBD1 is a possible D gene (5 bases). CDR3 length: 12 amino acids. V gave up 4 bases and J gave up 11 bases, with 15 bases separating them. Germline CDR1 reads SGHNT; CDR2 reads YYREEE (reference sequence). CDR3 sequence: CASSPKAGLAFF. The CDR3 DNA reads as TGTGCCAGCAGCCCCAAGGCAGGGCTGGCTTTCTTT.

CDR3 DNA sequence: TGTGCCAGCAGCTTGGGTGGATATGAAAAACTGTTTTTT. This translates into CASSLGGYEKLFF. The chain carries TRBV11-2 and TRBJ1-4; no clear D. The CDR3 extends over 13 amino acids. Looked up from germline, CDR1 is SGHAT and CDR2 is FQNNGV. Trimming took 3 bases from V and 6 from J, leaving 8 bases between them.